These T cell receptor beta chains were read from a single sample in a study of T-cell memory formation after mild COVID-19. TCRdb fed the 5' RACE reads into MiXCR, producing one record per CDR3 protein. Counted here are some 70,000 distinct CDR3 sequences, approximately 15% occurring once; the ten biggest clones make up about 33%. The sequenced sample consisted of PBMCs or a T cell subset sorted from them (not recorded which). These receptors were obtained from an adult woman who had mild COVID-19 (a few samples of this study predate the infection). Cell type and time point are not known. Each CDR3 is given with its conserved first and last residue. A D gene is named only where the DNA matches it firmly. Only some rows state a clone size, as once, few, many or a class for expanded clones.

NA,NA,TRBV5-1,TRBJ2-7,TGCGCCAGCAGCTTGGAGGCACACCACTACGAGCAGTACTTC,CASSLEAHHYEQYF
NA,NA,TRBV7-8,TRBJ2-1,TGTGCCAGCAGTCAAAGCGCAAGGCTAGGGGTAGGGGATGAGCAGTTCTTC,CASSQSARLGVGDEQFF
NA,TRBD2,TRBV13,TRBJ2-3,TGTGCCAGCAGCTTAGCTAGCGGGTATGGAGATACGCAGTATTTT,CASSLASGYGDTQYF
NA,NA,TRBV7-2,TRBJ2-4,TGTGCCAGCAGCTTAGGGGCCTTAGCCAAAAACATTCAGTACTTC,CASSLGALAKNIQYF
few,NA,TRBV4-1,TRBJ2-3,TGCGCCAGCAGCCACGGCCCTAGCACAGATACGCAGTATTTT,CASSHGPSTDTQYF
few,NA,TRBV28,TRBJ2-5,TGTGCCAGCAGCCGCCATGGGGTAGTCGAGACCCAGTACTTC,CASSRHGVVETQYF
NA,NA,TRBV29-1,TRBJ2-1,TGCAGCGTTGAAGCGGAGTTGCTGGCCTACAATGAGCAGTTCTTC,CSVEAELLAYNEQFF
few,NA,TRBV6-5,TRBJ2-7,TGTGCCAGCACCAGACAGGACTCCTACGAGCAGTACTTC,CASTRQDSYEQYF
few,NA,TRBV5-1,TRBJ1-2,TGCGCCAGCAGCGTACCGGACAGATTAAGTAACCGTAACTATGGCTACACCTTC,CASSVPDRLSNRNYGYTF
few,NA,TRBV11-2,TRBJ2-7,TGTGCCAGCAGCTCAGGAGAGGACTCCTTCAGCTCCTACGAGCAGTACTTC,CASSSGEDSFSSYEQYF
NA,NA,TRBV7-3,TRBJ2-2,TGTGCCAGCAGCTTTTCTAATCCCGGGGAGCTGTTTTTT,CASSFSNPGELFF
NA,NA,TRBV3-1,TRBJ1-2,TGTGCCAGCAGCCCCCAATCTCGGGGGATAGATGGCTACACCTTC,CASSPQSRGIDGYTF
NA,NA,TRBV20-1,TRBJ2-7,TGCAGTGCTAGAGATCCGGTTAGTGTAGCCTACGAGCAGTACTTC,CSARDPVSVAYEQYF
NA,NA,TRBV7-9,TRBJ2-1,TGTGCCAGCAGCTTAGATGGTTCCCGGAGCTCCTACAATGAGCAGTTCTTC,CASSLDGSRSSYNEQFF
few,NA,TRBV7-6,TRBJ2-7,TGTGCCAGCAGCTTAAATGACGCCTACGAGCAGTACTTC,CASSLNDAYEQYF
NA,NA,TRBV16,TRBJ2-7,TGTGCCAGCAGCCAATTGGGAGGAACGACAGCATACGAGCAGTACTTC,CASSQLGGTTAYEQYF
few,NA,TRBV14,TRBJ2-4,TGTGCCAGCAGCCAAGTGGCGGGTCTAGTTCAGTACTTC,CASSQVAGLVQYF
NA,TRBD2,TRBV29-1,TRBJ2-2,TGCAGCGTGACTAGCGGGAGGTCCCCCGGGGAGCTGTTTTTT,CSVTSGRSPGELFF
NA,NA,TRBV12-3/TRBV12-4,TRBJ2-7,TGTGCCAGCAGCTCCAGGGGAGGGATCCACGAGCAGTACTTC,CASSSRGGIHEQYF
NA,NA,TRBV11-2,TRBJ1-2,TGTGCCCTCGGGGGAGCTAAGTATGGCTACACCTTC,CALGGAKYGYTF
NA,TRBD2,TRBV29-1,TRBJ2-1,TGCAGTGAGATCGGACTAGCGGGGCCCGCAACCTACAATGAGCAGTTCTTC,CSEIGLAGPATYNEQFF
NA,NA,TRBV12-3/TRBV12-4,TRBJ2-1,TGTGCCAGCAGTTTCGGTGCAGCCACTGAGCAGTTCTTC,CASSFGAATEQFF
few,NA,TRBV4-3,TRBJ2-7,TGCGCCAGCAGTTCAAAGGGGCAGGGTTACGAGCAGTACTTC,CASSSKGQGYEQYF
few,NA,TRBV29-1,TRBJ2-3,TGCAGCGGACGCCTTGACCTGGGACCAGATACGCAGTATTTT,CSGRLDLGPDTQYF
NA,NA,TRBV11-3,TRBJ2-2,TGTGCCAGCAGCTTGCCATACACCGGGGAGCTGTTTTTT,CASSLPYTGELFF
few,TRBD2,TRBV7-8,TRBJ2-1,TGTGCCAGCAGCTTAGGACTAGCGGGAGGGCCTCGTGAGCAGTTCTTC,CASSLGLAGGPREQFF
few,TRBD1,TRBV5-6,TRBJ2-7,TGTGCCAGCAGCCATATCTACCGGGACAGGGTCTCCTACGAGCAGTACTTC,CASSHIYRDRVSYEQYF
few,NA,TRBV29-1,TRBJ1-1,TGCAGCGTTGAAGAAGCGACGGAGGAAGCTTTCTTT,CSVEEATEEAFF
few,NA,TRBV10-3,TRBJ2-2,TGTGCCATCAGTGAAGGACCAACGAACACCGGGGAGCTGTTTTTT,CAISEGPTNTGELFF
few,NA,TRBV27,TRBJ2-7,TGTGCCAGCAGGGACACCTACGGGACCCCCACCTCCGAGCAGTACTTC,CASRDTYGTPTSEQYF
many,TRBD1,TRBV6-5,TRBJ2-4,TGTGCCAGCAGCTCCCCGACAGGGATAGCCAAAAACATTCAGTACTTC,CASSSPTGIAKNIQYF
NA,NA,TRBV12-3/TRBV12-4,TRBJ2-1,TGTGCCAGCAGTCCAATTGTCGGGGTGCAGTTCTTC,CASSPIVGVQFF
NA,NA,TRBV6-5,TRBJ1-2,TGTGCCAGCAGTTACGGGGCGAACTATGGCTACACCTTC,CASSYGANYGYTF
few,TRBD2,TRBV6-5,TRBJ2-2,TGTGCCAGCACCCCCGTACCCCTTCACGGCGGGAGGGCAATCGGGGAGCTGTTTTTT,CASTPVPLHGGRAIGELFF
NA,NA,TRBV18,TRBJ2-7,TGTGCCAGCTCACCATCCCCCGCAAGCTCCTACGAGCAGTACTTC,CASSPSPASSYEQYF
few,TRBD2,TRBV5-5,TRBJ2-2,TGTGCCAGCAGCTGGAGCGGGGGCCTGAACACCGGGGAGCTGTTTTTT,CASSWSGGLNTGELFF
medium-sized,NA,TRBV5-1,TRBJ2-2,TGCGCCAGCAGCTTGGATGGAGGGTTGAGCACCGGGGAGCTGTTTTTT,CASSLDGGLSTGELFF
NA,NA,TRBV7-6,TRBJ2-1,TGTGCCAGCAGCCCCCCCGGGCGGGATGAGCAGTTCTTC,CASSPPGRDEQFF
few,NA,TRBV7-7,TRBJ2-7,TGTGCCAGCAGCTTAACTCAGGGTGACGGGTACGAGCAGTACTTC,CASSLTQGDGYEQYF
NA,TRBD1,TRBV7-2,TRBJ2-1,TGTGCCAGCAGCCATACAGGGGTTGAGCAGTTCTTC,CASSHTGVEQFF
NA,TRBD1,TRBV6-5,TRBJ1-1,TGTGCCAGCAGTTACTCGCAGGGGGCAGTCACTGAAGCTTTCTTT,CASSYSQGAVTEAFF
few,TRBD1,TRBV5-6,TRBJ2-1,TGTGCCAGCAGCTCCGGGACAGTTTACAATGAGCAGTTCTTC,CASSSGTVYNEQFF
many,NA,TRBV6-4,TRBJ2-6,TGTGCCAGCAGTGACTCGACTAGCTCTGGGGCCAACGTCCTGACTTTC,CASSDSTSSGANVLTF
NA,TRBD2,TRBV6-2/TRBV6-3,TRBJ2-3,TGTGCCAGCAGTATCCGACTAGCGGGAGGGCCCTCAGCAGATACGCAGTATTTT,CASSIRLAGGPSADTQYF
NA,NA,TRBV7-6,TRBJ2-2,TGTGCCAGCATCAAAACCGGCCCGGGCACCGGGGAGCTGTTTTTT,CASIKTGPGTGELFF
few,NA,TRBV4-1,TRBJ1-6,TGCGCCAGCAGCCAAGGGCCCCGTAGGGGCGCCGAACCCCTCCACTTT,CASSQGPRRGAEPLHF
few,NA,TRBV4-1,TRBJ2-7,TGCGCCAGCAGCCAAGGAACAGGGAGGAGCTCCTACGAGCAGTACTTC,CASSQGTGRSSYEQYF
few,NA,TRBV5-1,TRBJ1-2,TGCGCCAGCAGCATTGCCGCATTAGACGGCTACACCTTC,CASSIAALDGYTF
NA,TRBD1,TRBV24-1,TRBJ2-1,TGTGCCACCAGTGCAGGGGGCTCCTACAATGAGCAGTTCTTC,CATSAGGSYNEQFF
NA,NA,TRBV12-3/TRBV12-4,TRBJ2-2,TGTGCCAGCAGTTGGTGGACCAAGGTGGGGGGTAACACCGGGGAGCTGTTTTTT,CASSWWTKVGGNTGELFF